This T cell receptor (beta chain) came from a study of T cell repertoires in cytomegalovirus infection. On the study more broadly: Public TCR beta signature analysis indicated the presence of both CMV infection and matching HLA type.

TCRdb re-called the reads through MiXCR, storing one row per CDR3 protein. Altogether under 95,000 distinct CDR3 sequences are present, about 45% being singletons, with the ten largest covering over 90%. The CDR3 totals 20 residues. The J segment lost 1 base and the V segment lost 4 bases, leaving 16 bases of the junction unmatched. Germline V gene lookup returns CDR1 SGHVS and CDR2 FNYEAQ. With respect to this clonotype: Antigen: not known.

J is TRBJ2-1 and V is TRBV7-6, with TRBD2 matching 10 bases. This clonotype originated in a human donor in good health (CMV status not recorded). Some clones in this sample may be carry-over from other donors' samples. Sample: CD8+ T cells from cultured PBMCs, taken from culture after CMV antigen stimulation. The CDR3 nucleotides read TGTGCCAGCAGCTGGGGGCCAGGGCTAGCGGGAGAGATATCCTACAATGAGCAGTTCTTC. Its translation: CASSWGPGLAGEISYNEQFF.